The 4 T cell receptor beta chains below come from one sample, sequenced in a study of technical replicates of blood from a handful of donors. Generated by immunoSEQ multiplex PCR, the TCRdb table keeps only in-frame clones and is missing some. Of roughly 93,000 clones detected, around 95% appear once; the ten largest clones hold less than 0.25%. The specimen sequenced was T cells isolated from PBMCs. The receptors come from a human donor in good health.

The chain uses TRBV4-1 and TRBJ1-2; weak D call: TRBD1 (5 bases). Germline V gives CDR1 MGHRA, CDR2 YSYEKL. The CDR3 has 19 amino acids. Deletions cut 1 base from V and 3 bases from J, with 24 bases between. CDR3 protein: CASSQGAGEAARGDYGYTF. DNA for the CDR3: TGCGCCAGCAGCCAAGGGGCCGGGGAGGCGGCCAGAGGGGACTATGGCTACACCTTC.

The V and J genes are TRBV6-5 and TRBJ1-1; D not resolved. The V end was cut by 6 bases, the J end by 8 bases, with 16 bases between. Germline CDR1 is MNHEY and CDR2 is SVGAGI. The CDR3 has 13 amino acids. This CDR3 is CASRDRPGKEAFF. As DNA, the CDR3 is TGTGCCAGCAGGGATCGCCCGGGAAAAGAAGCTTTCTTT.

This clone was seen only once. The chain has TRBV9 and TRBJ2-7; D is unresolved. CDR1 and CDR2 from the germline V gene are SGDLS and YYNGEE. Trimming shortened V by 1 base and J by 4 bases, and 6 bases separated the two germline ends. The CDR3 extends over 12 amino acids. The CDR3 sequence: CASSVTPYEQYF. The CDR3 nucleotides read TGTGCCAGCAGCGTAACACCTTACGAGCAGTACTTC.

The V gene is TRBV27, the J gene TRBJ2-1; 9 nucleotides line up with TRBD2. Germline CDR1 reads MNHEY; CDR2 reads SMNVEV (reference sequence). This CDR3 has 19 residues. V gave up 3 bases and J gave up 1 base; unmatched junction bases: 13. The CDR3 sequence: CASSFGGRAFLRSYNEQFF. CDR3 coding DNA: TGTGCCAGCAGTTTCGGCGGGAGGGCCTTCCTTAGGTCCTACAATGAGCAGTTCTTC.